One sample yielded the 12 T cell receptor beta chains listed below, sequenced in a study of beta chain features in type 1 diabetes. Study-wide findings and caveats: Among patients with Type 1 diabetes, TCRB CDR3s were moderately but significantly shorter in every one of the four CD4+ subsets.

Sequencing targeted expressed TCRB transcripts, as all isolated RNA had been reverse transcribed. Sequenced by immunoSEQ multiplex PCR; TCRdb stores in-frame clones only, minus some. Here the sample spans almost 350,000 clones, around 9.7% being singletons. For these receptors, no antigen is known. What was sequenced was central memory CD4+ T cells from blood. All receptors derive from a man younger than 40 with type 1 diabetes.

V usage is TRBV18 and J usage is TRBJ1-5; 8 bases line up with TRBD1. Germline V gene data show CDR1 as KGHSH and CDR2 as LQKENI. V gave up 5 bases and J gave up 5 bases; unmatched junction bases: 5. This CDR3 is 14 amino acids long. The DNA of the CDR3 is TGTGCCAGCTCATGGACAGGGAAGGATCAGCCCCAGCATTTT. Its translation is CASSWTGKDQPQHF.

The chain links TRBV6-6 to TRBJ1-2, with D maybe TRBD1 (6 bases). CDR3 length: 13 amino acids. V shed 3 bases and J shed 6 bases, with 11 bases lying between them. Germline-derived CDR1 and CDR2 are MNHNY and SVGAGI (reference sequence). CDR3 sequence reads: CASSYPNRDGYTF. The CDR3 nucleotides are TGTGCCAGCAGTTATCCTAACAGGGATGGCTACACCTTC.

Points on this clone: The identical CDR3 is also encoded by other nucleotide sequences in the sample. The V and J genes are TRBV11-2 and TRBJ1-1, with a tentative D call TRBD1 (5 bases). Trimming took off 3 bases at V and 3 bases at J, with 5 bases between the two ends. The CDR3 loop spans 12 amino acids. The germline V gene has CDR1 SGHAT and CDR2 FQNNGV. Here the CDR3 DNA reads TGTGCCAGCAGCTTGGGGGACACTGAAGCTTTCTTT. It translates to CASSLGDTEAFF. The full variable domain, in which reference TRBV11-2 and TRBJ1-1 provide the parts outside the CDR3, is EAGVAQSPRYKIIEKRQSVAFWCNPISGHATLYWYQQILGQGPKLLIQFQNNGVVDDSQLPKDRFSAERLKGVDSTLKIQPAKLEDSAVYLCASSLGDTEAFFGQGTRLTVV.

In its sample, this clone was seen many times. The chain recombines TRBV6-5 with TRBJ2-5; D remains unclear. Germline V CDR1 and CDR2: MNHEY, SVGAGI. The CDR3 sequence is 13 residues long. The V end was cut by 3 bases, the J end by 1 base, with 6 bases between. The chain's CDR3 is CASSYGPQETQYF. CDR3 in DNA: TGTGCCAGCAGTTATGGTCCCCAAGAGACCCAGTACTTC.

The chain uses TRBV15 and TRBJ2-5, with 7 bases aligning to TRBD1. Germline trimming cut 5 bases from V and 4 bases from J; bases unmatched to any gene: 10. Germline V gene data show CDR1 as LNHNV and CDR2 as YYDKDF (reference sequence). The CDR3 length is 15 residues. The CDR3: CATSGGDRAGETQYF. The CDR3 DNA sequence: TGTGCCACCAGCGGGGGAGACAGGGCGGGAGAGACCCAGTACTTC.

This clone turned up a few times. This chain uses TRBV4-2 with TRBJ2-5; D might be TRBD1 or TRBD2, each matching 5 bases. Per germline, CDR1 LGHNA and CDR2 YNFKEQ. CDR3 length equals 14 residues. Deletions cut 0 bases from V and 4 bases from J, with 9 bases between. The CDR3 loop is CASSQDSGRETQYF. Here the CDR3 DNA reads TGTGCCAGCAGCCAAGATTCGGGGCGAGAGACCCAGTACTTC.

This clone was detected a few times. The chain links TRBV30 to TRBJ1-2; D gene unclear. This CDR3 comprises 13 residues. V shed 1 base and J shed 3 bases, with 9 bases lying between them. Germline V gives CDR1 GTSNPN, CDR2 SVGIG (reference sequence). The CDR3 DNA follows: TGTGCCTGGAGTGATACACGTCACTATGGCTACACCTTC. It codes for CAWSDTRHYGYTF.

V usage is TRBV5-6 and J usage is TRBJ2-1; 7 positions agree with TRBD1. V trimming: 4 bases; J trimming: 4 bases; junction bases outside the gene matches: 8. CDR1 and CDR2 from the germline V gene are SGHDT and YYEEEE. The CDR3 extends over 15 amino acids. The CDR3 loop reads CASSPTGQVYNEQFF. The CDR3 DNA reads as TGTGCCAGCAGCCCCACCGGACAGGTTTACAATGAGCAGTTCTTC.

This clone has a handful of counts. J is TRBJ1-4 and V is TRBV2, with D possibly matching TRBD1 (5 bases). Deletions cut 6 bases from V and 8 bases from J, with 16 bases between. This CDR3 has 14 residues. CDR1 and CDR2 (germline): SNHLY, FYNNEI. The CDR3 loop is CASRAGTPTEKLFF. The CDR3 DNA follows: TGTGCCAGCAGGGCCGGGACTCCCACCGAAAAACTGTTTTTT. The complete variable domain, with remaining parts taken from reference TRBV2 and TRBJ1-4, reads EPEVTQTPSHQVTQMGQEVILRCVPISNHLYFYWYRQILGQKVEFLVSFYNNEISEKSEIFDDQFSVERPDGSNFTLKIRSTKLEDSAMYFCASRAGTPTEKLFFGSGTQLSVL.

This clone has only a few counts. This chain uses TRBV30 with TRBJ1-5; TRBD1 aligns across 8 bases. This CDR3 has 15 amino acids. Germline V gives CDR1 GTSNPN, CDR2 SVGIG (reference sequence). The trim removed 2 bases at V and 5 bases at J, leaving 8 bases unmatched. The CDR3 nucleotides are TGTGCCTGGAGTATTAGGGGACAGGCGGATCAGCCCCAGCATTTT. Translated: CAWSIRGQADQPQHF.

The chain is built from TRBV19 and TRBJ1-2, with no clear D. CDR3 length: 16 amino acids. The V end was cut by 7 bases, the J end by 3 bases, with 21 bases between. The germline gives CDR1 LNHDA, CDR2 SQIVND (reference sequence). CDR3 protein: CASKTDGRSVHYGYTF. Written as DNA, the CDR3 is TGTGCCAGTAAAACCGACGGAAGATCTGTGCACTATGGCTACACCTTC.

The CDR3 here is CASRWTDVYTF. The CDR3 DNA reads as TGTGCCAGCAGGTGGACGGACGTCTACACCTTC. This chain connects TRBV7-2 to TRBJ1-2; no firm D call. The CDR3 loop spans 11 amino acids. Trimming shortened V by 6 bases and J by 10 bases, and 12 bases separated the two germline ends. The germline gives CDR1 SGHTA, CDR2 FQGNSA.